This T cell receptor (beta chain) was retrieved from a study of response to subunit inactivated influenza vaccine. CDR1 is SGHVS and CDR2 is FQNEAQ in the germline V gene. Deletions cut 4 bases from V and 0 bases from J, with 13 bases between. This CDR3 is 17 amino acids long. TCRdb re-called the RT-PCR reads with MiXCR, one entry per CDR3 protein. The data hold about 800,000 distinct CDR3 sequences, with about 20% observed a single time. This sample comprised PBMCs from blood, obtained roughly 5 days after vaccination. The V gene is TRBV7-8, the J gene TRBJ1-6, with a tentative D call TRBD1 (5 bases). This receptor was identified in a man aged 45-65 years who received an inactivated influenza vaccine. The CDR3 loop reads CASSSDSASSYNSPLHF. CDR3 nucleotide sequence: TGTGCCAGCAGCTCAGACAGCGCCAGCTCCTATAATTCACCCCTCCACTTT.